The rows below give T cell receptor beta chains drawn from one sample of a study of chemoradiotherapy in HPV16-positive cancers. Measured with immunoSEQ multiplex PCR; TCRdb has only the in-frame clones, and not every one. The sample has under 14,000 clones, about 68% seen once. The specimen was obtained from a patient who underwent chemoradiotherapy. The receptors were gathered from a human donor with HPV-associated anogenital cancer. CDR3s include the opening cysteine and the closing phenylalanine or tryptophan. Each record gives: J gene, V gene, D gene, CDR3 length, clone size, CDR3 DNA, CDR3 protein. D genes are given only for firm matches. Rows give clone size only sometimes, using once, few, many, or a class for an expanded clone.

j_call: TRBJ2-3; v_call: TRBV6-1; d_call: -; cdr3_length: 14; clone_size: -; cdr3_nt: TGTGCCTTCAAAAAAGAGGAATACACAGATACGCAGTATTTT; cdr3_aa: CAFKKEEYTDTQYF
j_call: TRBJ2-6; v_call: TRBV4-3; d_call: -; cdr3_length: 13; clone_size: -; cdr3_nt: TGCGCCAGCAGTCCCGCCGGGGCCAACGTCCTGACTTTC; cdr3_aa: CASSPAGANVLTF
j_call: TRBJ1-1; v_call: TRBV6-5; d_call: -; cdr3_length: 13; clone_size: -; cdr3_nt: TGTGCCAGCAGTTACCCTCGGCCGGGAGAAGCTTTCTTT; cdr3_aa: CASSYPRPGEAFF
j_call: TRBJ1-1; v_call: TRBV7-2; d_call: TRBD1; cdr3_length: 14; clone_size: few; cdr3_nt: TGTGCCAGCAGCTTAAGTAGGGGGCATACTGAAGCTTTCTTT; cdr3_aa: CASSLSRGHTEAFF
j_call: TRBJ2-5; v_call: TRBV9; d_call: TRBD1; cdr3_length: 15; clone_size: -; cdr3_nt: TGTGCCAGCAGTGATTCGACCAGGGGGCTCGAGACCCAGTACTTC; cdr3_aa: CASSDSTRGLETQYF
j_call: TRBJ2-5; v_call: TRBV5-1; d_call: TRBD2; cdr3_length: 15; clone_size: -; cdr3_nt: TGCGCCAGCAGCAAGGGAGTAGCGGGGGTGGAGACCCAGTACTTC; cdr3_aa: CASSKGVAGVETQYF
j_call: TRBJ2-5; v_call: TRBV7-9; d_call: -; cdr3_length: 15; clone_size: -; cdr3_nt: TGTGCCAGCAGCTCTCTTGATTGGCCTGGGGAGACCCAGTACTTC; cdr3_aa: CASSSLDWPGETQYF
j_call: TRBJ2-3; v_call: TRBV10-3; d_call: -; cdr3_length: 12; clone_size: -; cdr3_nt: TGTGCCATCAGGGGCCTAACAGATACGCAGTATTTT; cdr3_aa: CAIRGLTDTQYF
j_call: TRBJ1-1; v_call: TRBV30; d_call: TRBD1; cdr3_length: 17; clone_size: -; cdr3_nt: TGTGCCTGGAGTGCCGGGACAGGGGACGTCATGAACACTGAAGCTTTCTTT; cdr3_aa: CAWSAGTGDVMNTEAFF
j_call: TRBJ2-1; v_call: TRBV7-2; d_call: -; cdr3_length: 15; clone_size: -; cdr3_nt: TGTGCCAGCAGCTTAGCTTCCGGGGCCTACAATGAGCAGTTCTTC; cdr3_aa: CASSLASGAYNEQFF
j_call: TRBJ2-5; v_call: TRBV7-2; d_call: TRBD2; cdr3_length: 16; clone_size: once; cdr3_nt: TGTGCCAGCAGCTTAGATGTGCGGGGGGGCAGGGAGACCCAGTACTTC; cdr3_aa: CASSLDVRGGRETQYF
j_call: TRBJ1-1; v_call: TRBV18; d_call: -; cdr3_length: 15; clone_size: medium-sized; cdr3_nt: TGTGCCAGCTCACCACAGGGGCAGGGAGACACTGAAGCTTTCTTT; cdr3_aa: CASSPQGQGDTEAFF
j_call: TRBJ1-6; v_call: TRBV30; d_call: -; cdr3_length: 15; clone_size: -; cdr3_nt: TGTGCCTGGAGAACTTTGGGGCTTATGAATTCACCCCTCCACTTT; cdr3_aa: CAWRTLGLMNSPLHF
j_call: TRBJ1-2; v_call: TRBV4-3; d_call: TRBD1; cdr3_length: 14; clone_size: -; cdr3_nt: TGCGCCAGCAGCCGTCAACAGGGGATGAGTGGCTACACCTTC; cdr3_aa: CASSRQQGMSGYTF
j_call: TRBJ1-5; v_call: TRBV10-3; d_call: TRBD1; cdr3_length: 14; clone_size: -; cdr3_nt: TGTGCCATCAGCCGGGACAGGGGCAATCAGCCCCAGCATTTT; cdr3_aa: CAISRDRGNQPQHF
j_call: TRBJ1-1; v_call: TRBV7-9; d_call: -; cdr3_length: 14; clone_size: -; cdr3_nt: TGTGCCAGCAGCCCCGGGGACTGGGACACTGAAGCTTTCTTT; cdr3_aa: CASSPGDWDTEAFF
j_call: TRBJ2-1; v_call: TRBV11-3; d_call: -; cdr3_length: 12; clone_size: -; cdr3_nt: TGTGCCAGCAGCTTAGGAGGAATTGAGCAGTTCTTC; cdr3_aa: CASSLGGIEQFF
j_call: TRBJ1-5; v_call: TRBV19; d_call: -; cdr3_length: 14; clone_size: once; cdr3_nt: TGTGCCAGTAGTATGGGTCGGGGCAATCAGCCCCAGCATTTT; cdr3_aa: CASSMGRGNQPQHF
j_call: TRBJ2-7; v_call: TRBV10-3; d_call: -; cdr3_length: 14; clone_size: -; cdr3_nt: TGTGCCATCAGTGACCATAGTGTCAGCTACGAGCAGTACTTC; cdr3_aa: CAISDHSVSYEQYF
j_call: TRBJ2-2; v_call: TRBV19; d_call: -; cdr3_length: 14; clone_size: -; cdr3_nt: TGTGCCAGTAGACGGACATCAATATCCGGGGAGCTGTTTTTT; cdr3_aa: CASRRTSISGELFF
j_call: TRBJ1-1; v_call: TRBV4-3; d_call: -; cdr3_length: 14; clone_size: -; cdr3_nt: TGCGCCAGCAGCTCCTGGGGGGTGAACACTGAAGCTTTCTTT; cdr3_aa: CASSSWGVNTEAFF
j_call: TRBJ2-4; v_call: TRBV7-9; d_call: TRBD2; cdr3_length: 17; clone_size: -; cdr3_nt: TGTGCCAGCAGCCCCCTACGTGGCGGGGGGGCCGTAGACATTCAGTACTTC; cdr3_aa: CASSPLRGGGAVDIQYF
j_call: TRBJ2-1; v_call: TRBV5-6; d_call: -; cdr3_length: 16; clone_size: few; cdr3_nt: TGTGCCAGCAGCTTTGAAAGGGGTGGTACGGGGAATGAGCAGTTCTTC; cdr3_aa: CASSFERGGTGNEQFF
j_call: TRBJ1-3; v_call: TRBV5-6; d_call: TRBD1; cdr3_length: 14; clone_size: -; cdr3_nt: TGTGCCAGCAGCCATACAGGGGGCGCGAACACCATATATTTT; cdr3_aa: CASSHTGGANTIYF
j_call: TRBJ2-1; v_call: TRBV6-1; d_call: TRBD2; cdr3_length: 15; clone_size: -; cdr3_nt: TGTGCCAGCAGTGAACGGAGCGGGGGTTGGGATGAGCAGTTCTTC; cdr3_aa: CASSERSGGWDEQFF
j_call: TRBJ2-5; v_call: TRBV6-5; d_call: -; cdr3_length: 12; clone_size: -; cdr3_nt: TGTGCCAGCAGGAGGCTGGACGGAGAACAGTACTTC; cdr3_aa: CASRRLDGEQYF
j_call: TRBJ2-1; v_call: TRBV4-3; d_call: TRBD1; cdr3_length: 16; clone_size: -; cdr3_nt: TGCGCCAGCAGCCAGTCGGGGACAGGGGTTTACAATGAGCAGTTCTTC; cdr3_aa: CASSQSGTGVYNEQFF
j_call: TRBJ2-1; v_call: TRBV27; d_call: TRBD2; cdr3_length: 16; clone_size: few; cdr3_nt: TGTGCCAGCAGTCCCTCCGGGACTAGCGGGGTTAATGAGCAGTTCTTC; cdr3_aa: CASSPSGTSGVNEQFF
j_call: TRBJ2-1; v_call: TRBV27; d_call: -; cdr3_length: 15; clone_size: -; cdr3_nt: TGTGCCAGCAAAGAGGACTGGACAAGTTACAATGAGCAGTTCTTC; cdr3_aa: CASKEDWTSYNEQFF
j_call: TRBJ2-1; v_call: TRBV30; d_call: TRBD2; cdr3_length: 15; clone_size: -; cdr3_nt: TGTGCCTGGAGAGGACTAGCGGGAGGATACAATGAGCAGTTCTTC; cdr3_aa: CAWRGLAGGYNEQFF
j_call: TRBJ1-2; v_call: TRBV11-2; d_call: -; cdr3_length: 12; clone_size: -; cdr3_nt: TGTGCCAGCAGCTTGGCAGGGGTTGGCTACACCTTC; cdr3_aa: CASSLAGVGYTF
j_call: TRBJ1-1; v_call: TRBV2; d_call: -; cdr3_length: 12; clone_size: -; cdr3_nt: TGTGCCAGCAGCGATCGGAACACTGAAGCTTTCTTT; cdr3_aa: CASSDRNTEAFF
j_call: TRBJ2-1; v_call: TRBV29-1; d_call: -; cdr3_length: 13; clone_size: -; cdr3_nt: TGCAGCGTGAGTAGACTAGACTACAATGAGCAGTTCTTC; cdr3_aa: CSVSRLDYNEQFF
j_call: TRBJ1-4; v_call: TRBV19; d_call: -; cdr3_length: 17; clone_size: -; cdr3_nt: TGTGCCAGTAGTATCAGACGGCCGCAAGCAACTAATGAAAAACTGTTTTTT; cdr3_aa: CASSIRRPQATNEKLFF
j_call: TRBJ1-4; v_call: TRBV5-6; d_call: -; cdr3_length: 15; clone_size: -; cdr3_nt: TGTGCCAGCAGCTTGCCGGGGGGCCGGGATGAAAAACTGTTTTTT; cdr3_aa: CASSLPGGRDEKLFF
j_call: TRBJ1-1; v_call: TRBV29-1; d_call: -; cdr3_length: 11; clone_size: few; cdr3_nt: TGCAGCGGATTAACGGGCACTGAAGCTTTCTTT; cdr3_aa: CSGLTGTEAFF
j_call: TRBJ1-1; v_call: TRBV5-6; d_call: -; cdr3_length: 15; clone_size: -; cdr3_nt: TGTGCCAGCAGCTTGTACGGGTACGGGGACACTGAAGCTTTCTTT; cdr3_aa: CASSLYGYGDTEAFF
j_call: TRBJ2-3; v_call: TRBV11-3; d_call: -; cdr3_length: 13; clone_size: -; cdr3_nt: TGTGCCAGCAGCTTAGATACATCAGATACGCAGTATTTT; cdr3_aa: CASSLDTSDTQYF
j_call: TRBJ1-3; v_call: TRBV28; d_call: -; cdr3_length: 12; clone_size: -; cdr3_nt: TGTGCCAGCTCAGTCCGGGGAAACACCATATATTTT; cdr3_aa: CASSVRGNTIYF
j_call: TRBJ2-1; v_call: TRBV28; d_call: -; cdr3_length: 13; clone_size: -; cdr3_nt: TGTGCCAGCACCCTGACTGATCTTGGAGAGCAGTTCTTC; cdr3_aa: CASTLTDLGEQFF
j_call: TRBJ1-2; v_call: TRBV14; d_call: -; cdr3_length: 14; clone_size: -; cdr3_nt: TGTGCCAGCAGCCATACCGACAGCTTCTATGGCTACACCTTC; cdr3_aa: CASSHTDSFYGYTF
j_call: TRBJ2-3; v_call: TRBV5-4; d_call: TRBD2; cdr3_length: 16; clone_size: -; cdr3_nt: TGTGCCAGCTCTAAACTCGTGAGTAGCGGGACAGATACGCAGTATTTT; cdr3_aa: CASSKLVSSGTDTQYF
j_call: TRBJ2-2; v_call: TRBV19; d_call: -; cdr3_length: 16; clone_size: -; cdr3_nt: TGTGCCAGTAGTATAAAGGCGGGAACGGGAACCGGGGAGCTGTTTTTT; cdr3_aa: CASSIKAGTGTGELFF
j_call: TRBJ2-1; v_call: TRBV18; d_call: TRBD1; cdr3_length: 14; clone_size: -; cdr3_nt: TGTGCCAGCTCACCAAGGACAGGGGTCAATGAGCAGTTCTTC; cdr3_aa: CASSPRTGVNEQFF
j_call: TRBJ2-7; v_call: TRBV2; d_call: -; cdr3_length: 13; clone_size: few; cdr3_nt: TGTGCCACCAGTTTAATTCTCTCCTACGAGCAGTACTTC; cdr3_aa: CATSLILSYEQYF
j_call: TRBJ2-3; v_call: TRBV4-3; d_call: -; cdr3_length: 14; clone_size: -; cdr3_nt: TGCGCCAGCAGCCGGCTGGGAGTAACAGATACGCAGTATTTT; cdr3_aa: CASSRLGVTDTQYF
j_call: TRBJ2-1; v_call: TRBV2; d_call: TRBD2; cdr3_length: 14; clone_size: -; cdr3_nt: TGTGCCAGCGGGACTAGCGTTTCCACCAATGAGCAGTTCTTC; cdr3_aa: CASGTSVSTNEQFF
j_call: TRBJ2-7; v_call: TRBV5-1; d_call: TRBD1; cdr3_length: 13; clone_size: -; cdr3_nt: TGCGCCAGCAGCATAAACAGGGGGCTCGAGCAGTACTTC; cdr3_aa: CASSINRGLEQYF
j_call: TRBJ1-2; v_call: TRBV6-1; d_call: -; cdr3_length: 14; clone_size: once; cdr3_nt: TGTGCCAGCAGTGAACAGGGTGGCTTGTGGGGCTACACCTTC; cdr3_aa: CASSEQGGLWGYTF
j_call: TRBJ1-4; v_call: TRBV12-5; d_call: TRBD1; cdr3_length: 14; clone_size: few; cdr3_nt: TGTGCTAGTGGCCCGGGACAGGGTCGGCAGGAACTGTTTTTT; cdr3_aa: CASGPGQGRQELFF
j_call: TRBJ1-4; v_call: TRBV7-8; d_call: TRBD1; cdr3_length: 15; clone_size: -; cdr3_nt: TGTGCCAGCAGCCTCCGCCGGACAGGAAAGGAAAAACTGTTTTTT; cdr3_aa: CASSLRRTGKEKLFF
j_call: TRBJ2-3; v_call: TRBV20-1; d_call: -; cdr3_length: 11; clone_size: -; cdr3_nt: TGCAGTGCTACTGCCCCAGATACGCAGTATTTT; cdr3_aa: CSATAPDTQYF
j_call: TRBJ2-5; v_call: TRBV5-1; d_call: -; cdr3_length: 14; clone_size: -; cdr3_nt: TGCGCCAGCAGCTTAACAGGGCGGGGGGAGACCCAGTACTTC; cdr3_aa: CASSLTGRGETQYF
j_call: TRBJ2-1; v_call: TRBV5-1; d_call: -; cdr3_length: 14; clone_size: once; cdr3_nt: TGCGCCAGCAGCTTGGTCGGACTGATCGGGGAGCAGTTCTTC; cdr3_aa: CASSLVGLIGEQFF
j_call: TRBJ2-5; v_call: TRBV5-5; d_call: TRBD2; cdr3_length: 18; clone_size: -; cdr3_nt: TGTGCCAGCAGCTTGGTTGGTAGCGGGAGGGTCTGGAAAGAGACCCAGTACTTC; cdr3_aa: CASSLVGSGRVWKETQYF
j_call: TRBJ2-5; v_call: TRBV7-9; d_call: TRBD1; cdr3_length: 15; clone_size: -; cdr3_nt: TGTGCCAGCAGCTTATGGACAGGGGCGATGGAGACCCAGTACTTC; cdr3_aa: CASSLWTGAMETQYF
j_call: TRBJ1-1; v_call: TRBV7-2; d_call: -; cdr3_length: 12; clone_size: -; cdr3_nt: TGTGCCAGCAGCTTGACAGGTTATGAAGCTTTCTTT; cdr3_aa: CASSLTGYEAFF